One sample yielded the 16 T cell receptor beta chains listed below, sequenced in a study of identical twins. TCRdb passed the 5' RACE reads through MiXCR, listing each CDR3 protein once. The table lists more than 200,000 distinct CDR3 sequences, about an eighth of them singletons. The sample taken for sequencing was memory (CD45RO+) T cells sorted from blood. These receptors were obtained from a woman aged 18-35 years in good health.

This sequence joins TRBV7-9 and TRBJ1-4; D is uncertain. Trimming removed 2 bases at V and 6 bases at J, with 10 bases between. Germline V gene data show CDR1 as SEHNR and CDR2 as FQNEAQ (reference sequence). The CDR3 has 14 amino acids. This CDR3 reads CASSLRAVDEKLFF. CDR3 bases: TGTGCCAGCAGCTTACGGGCGGTAGATGAAAAACTGTTTTTT.

The chain employs TRBV6-5 and TRBJ1-2, with a tentative D call TRBD1 (5 bases). V dropped 2 bases and J dropped 7 bases, with 14 bases sitting between them. This CDR3 has 14 residues. Germline V gene sequence: CDR1 MNHEY, CDR2 SVGAGI. The CDR3 protein is CASSYGTLLGGYTF. In DNA, the CDR3 is TGTGCCAGCAGTTACGGGACTCTCTTGGGTGGCTACACCTTC.

The chain joins TRBV20-1 to TRBJ2-5; TRBD2 matches 8 bases. Germline trimming cut 6 bases from V and 5 bases from J; bases unmatched to any gene: 8. Germline loops: CDR1 DFQATT, CDR2 SNEGSKA (reference sequence). The CDR3 runs to 13 residues. The CDR3 spells CSALTGGRETQYF. As DNA, the CDR3 is TGCAGTGCCTTAACGGGCGGGAGGGAGACCCAGTACTTC.

V gene TRBV5-1 combines with J gene TRBJ2-7, with a weak D call TRBD1 (5 bases). This CDR3 spans 18 amino acids. Trimming removed 4 bases at V and 4 bases at J, with 27 bases between. CDR1 and CDR2 (germline): SGHRS, YFSETQ. The DNA of the CDR3 is TGCGCCAGCAGCGTGACTCCGAATACAGGTCCCTGGTCGTACGAGCAGTACTTC. It encodes CASSVTPNTGPWSYEQYF. The full variable domain, with the rest looked up from reference TRBV5-1 and TRBJ2-7, is KAGVTQTPRYLIKTRGQQVTLSCSPISGHRSVSWYQQTPGQGLQFLFEYFSETQRNKGNFPGRFSGRQFSNSRSEMNVSTLELGDSALYLCASSVTPNTGPWSYEQYFGPGTRLTVT.

This clonotype was observed a few times. The CDR3 region is CASSKTGGEDTQYF. The DNA of the CDR3 is TGTGCCAGCAGTAAAACAGGGGGCGAAGATACGCAGTATTTT. V usage is TRBV12-3 or TRBV12-4 and J usage is TRBJ2-3, with TRBD1 matching over 9 bases. V lost 5 bases to trimming and J lost 5 bases; unmatched junction nucleotides: 5. The CDR3 is made up of 14 amino acids.

This clonotype was seen more than once but under ten times. The DNA for the CDR3 is TGTGCCAGCAGCTTATCATTTTACGTCGAGAGATCTAGCACAGATACGCAGTATTTT. Amino acids: CASSLSFYVERSSTDTQYF. The rearrangement links TRBV11-1 to TRBJ2-3; no clear D gene. Germline assignment: CDR1 SGHAT and CDR2 FQDESV (reference sequence). CDR3 length: 19 amino acids. V dropped 2 bases and J dropped 0 bases, with 21 bases sitting between them.

V gene TRBV7-9 combines with J gene TRBJ2-1, with a weak D call TRBD2 (6 bases). Trimming left V 3 bases short and J 6 bases short, with 12 bases between. Per germline, CDR1 SEHNR and CDR2 FQNEAQ (reference sequence). The CDR3 totals 14 residues. CDR3 residues: CASSLDYGVNEQFF. The CDR3, as DNA: TGTGCCAGCAGCTTGGACTATGGAGTCAATGAGCAGTTCTTC.

The rearrangement uses TRBV18 and TRBJ2-7; 11 bases map to TRBD1. Germline V gives CDR1 KGHSH, CDR2 LQKENI. The length of the CDR3 is 16 residues. V gave up 3 bases and J gave up 0 bases; unmatched junction bases: 4. CDR3 sequence: CASSPTGTGGSYEQYF. As DNA, the CDR3 is TGTGCCAGCTCACCGACCGGGACAGGGGGCTCCTACGAGCAGTACTTC. Variable domain in full (rest from reference TRBV18 and TRBJ2-7): NAGVMQNPRHLVRRRGQEARLRCSPMKGHSHVYWYRQLPEEGLKFMVYLQKENIIDESGMPKERFSAEFPKEGPSILRIQQVVRGDSAAYFCASSPTGTGGSYEQYFGPGTRLTVT.

The sample holds a few counts of this clonotype. The chain is built from TRBV28 and TRBJ2-3; weak D call: TRBD2 (5 bases). CDR1 and CDR2 from the germline V gene are MDHEN and SYDVKM. Trimming cost V 5 bases and J 2 bases, with 14 bases left between them. The CDR3 is 15 residues long. The CDR3 loop reads CASSLPGRVTDTQYF. The CDR3 DNA reads TGTGCCAGCAGTCTCCCCGGGCGGGTCACAGATACGCAGTATTTT.

The chain joins TRBV11-2 to TRBJ2-5; weak D call: TRBD1 (6 bases). This CDR3 spans 15 amino acids. Germline V gives CDR1 SGHAT, CDR2 FQNNGV. V lost 5 bases and J lost 2, with 15 bases in between. The CDR3 loop reads CASSTGQRGQETQYF. In DNA form, the CDR3 reads TGTGCCAGCAGCACGGGACAAAGGGGACAAGAGACCCAGTACTTC.

This chain uses TRBV29-1 with TRBJ2-1, with D possibly matching TRBD2 (6 bases). The V and J ends lost 7 bases and 10 bases respectively, with 11 bases between them. From germline, CDR1 is SQVTM and CDR2 ANQGSEA. CDR3 length: 10 amino acids. The CDR3 DNA follows: TGCAGCGGGGGGGAGGAGGAGCAGTTCTTC. This encodes CSGGEEEQFF.

This clonotype has only a few counts. V and J are TRBV3-1 and TRBJ1-2; 8 nucleotides align to TRBD1. CDR1 LGHDT and CDR2 YNNKEL come from the germline V gene (reference sequence). The CDR3 totals 16 residues. After removal of 0 bases from V and 8 bases from J, the junction contained 11 bases not matched to a gene. The CDR3 protein is CASSQERDRSRGGYTF. As DNA, the CDR3 is TGTGCCAGCAGCCAAGAGAGGGACAGGAGTCGAGGGGGCTACACCTTC.

The chain employs TRBV5-6 and TRBJ2-3; D is ambiguous. Germline values: CDR1 SGHDT, CDR2 YYEEEE. This CDR3 is 14 amino acids long. V dropped 1 base and J dropped 5 bases, with 11 bases sitting between them. The CDR3 loop is CASSLQELGDTQYF. CDR3 DNA: TGTGCCAGCAGCTTGCAGGAGCTCGGAGATACGCAGTATTTT.

This clonotype was observed at least ten times. The rearrangement uses TRBV5-5 and TRBJ2-7; D is undetermined. CDR1 is SGHKS, CDR2 YYEKEE, per germline (reference sequence). The CDR3 contains 15 residues. The germline V and J ends were trimmed by 4 bases and 0 bases, with 14 bases remaining between them. CDR3 in amino acids: CASSPGGWSSYEQYF. CDR3 DNA sequence: TGTGCCAGCAGCCCTGGTGGCTGGAGCTCCTACGAGCAGTACTTC.

The table lists this clonotype with a few counts. The chain is built from TRBV5-1 and TRBJ2-5; 10 bases fit TRBD1. CDR3 size: 16 residues. The trim removed 3 bases at V and 5 bases at J, leaving 10 bases unmatched. The V gene's germline CDR1 is SGHRS and CDR2 YFSETQ. In DNA form, the CDR3 reads TGCGCCAGCAGCTCGGTCGGACAGGGGGGGAAGGAGACCCAGTACTTC. Protein sequence: CASSSVGQGGKETQYF.

The genes are TRBV18 and TRBJ1-1, with D possibly matching TRBD1 (6 bases). The V end was cut by 5 bases, the J end by 3 bases, with 10 bases between. Germline lookup yields CDR1 KGHSH and CDR2 LQKENI. There are 13 residues in the CDR3. In nucleotides, the CDR3 is TGTGCCAGCTCAGAGGGACATGACACTGAAGCTTTCTTT. Protein product: CASSEGHDTEAFF.